This paragraph reports one T cell receptor (beta chain). Its antigen is unknown. The data originate from a study of T cell responses to AZD1222 COVID-19 vaccine. Germline loops: CDR1 LNHDA, CDR2 SQIVND (reference sequence). V lost 2 bases and J lost 6, with 5 bases in between. This CDR3 contains 12 residues. Broader study findings: White British people made up most donors, females outnumbered males, and clonal diversity was possibly underestimated. Recipients of two AZD1222 doses showed rising Spike-specific TCR breadth and depth.

Produced via immunoSEQ multiplex PCR; TCRdb's table is partial and in-frame only. The sample lists some 120,000 clones, around 89% occurring once. The sequences come from peripheral blood, collected on day 0 of AZD1222 vaccination. The source is an adult in good health. This chain links TRBV19 with TRBJ1-5, with TRBD1 as a possible D gene (5 bases). CDR3 DNA sequence: TGTGCCAGTAGTATACAGGGTCAGCCCCAGCATTTT. Translated: CASSIQGQPQHF.